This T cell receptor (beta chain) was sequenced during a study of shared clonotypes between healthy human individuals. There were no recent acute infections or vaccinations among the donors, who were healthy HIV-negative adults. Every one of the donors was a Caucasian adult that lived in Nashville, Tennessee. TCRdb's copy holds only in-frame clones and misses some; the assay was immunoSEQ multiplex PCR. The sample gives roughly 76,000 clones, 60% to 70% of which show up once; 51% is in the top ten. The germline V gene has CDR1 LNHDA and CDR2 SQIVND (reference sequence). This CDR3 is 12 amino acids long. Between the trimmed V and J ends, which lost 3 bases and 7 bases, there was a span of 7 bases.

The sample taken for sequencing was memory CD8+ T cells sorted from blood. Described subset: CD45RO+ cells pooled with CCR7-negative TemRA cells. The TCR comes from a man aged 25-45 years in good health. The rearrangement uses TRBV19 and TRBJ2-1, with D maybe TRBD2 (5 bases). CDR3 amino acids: CASSIGGNEQFF. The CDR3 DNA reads TGTGCCAGTAGTATCGGCGGGAATGAGCAGTTCTTC.